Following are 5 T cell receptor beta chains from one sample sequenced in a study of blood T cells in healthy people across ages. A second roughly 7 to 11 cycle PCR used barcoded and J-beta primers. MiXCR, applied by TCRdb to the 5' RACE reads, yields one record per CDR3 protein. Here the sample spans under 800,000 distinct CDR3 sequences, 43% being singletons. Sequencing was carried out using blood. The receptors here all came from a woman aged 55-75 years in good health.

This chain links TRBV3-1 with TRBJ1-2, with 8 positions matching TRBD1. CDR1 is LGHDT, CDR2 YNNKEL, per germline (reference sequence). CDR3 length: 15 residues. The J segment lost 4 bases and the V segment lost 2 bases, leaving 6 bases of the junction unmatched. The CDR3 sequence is CASSQLQGESYGYTF. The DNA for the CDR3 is TGTGCCAGCAGCCAACTACAGGGGGAGAGCTATGGCTACACCTTC.

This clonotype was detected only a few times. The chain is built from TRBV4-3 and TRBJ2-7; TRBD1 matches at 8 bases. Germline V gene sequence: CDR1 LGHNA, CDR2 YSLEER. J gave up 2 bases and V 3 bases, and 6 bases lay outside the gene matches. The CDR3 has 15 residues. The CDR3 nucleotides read TGCGCCAGCAGCCAGGCCACAGGGGGAACCTACGAGCAGTACTTC. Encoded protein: CASSQATGGTYEQYF.

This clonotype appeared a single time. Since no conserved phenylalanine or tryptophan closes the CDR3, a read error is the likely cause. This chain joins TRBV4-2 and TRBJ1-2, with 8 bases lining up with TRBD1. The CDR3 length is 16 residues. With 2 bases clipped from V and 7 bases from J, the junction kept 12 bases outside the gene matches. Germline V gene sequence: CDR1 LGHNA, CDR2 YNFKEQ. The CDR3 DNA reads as TGTGCCAGCAGCCAAACCATTATCCCCAGGGGGCTTGGCTACACCTGC. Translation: CASSQTIIPRGLGYTC.

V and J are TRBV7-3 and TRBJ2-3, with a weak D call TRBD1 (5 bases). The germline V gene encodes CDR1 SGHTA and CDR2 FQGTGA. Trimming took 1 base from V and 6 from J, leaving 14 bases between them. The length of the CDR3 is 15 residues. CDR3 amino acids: CASSLRGLQSDTQYF. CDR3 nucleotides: TGTGCCAGCAGCTTAAGGGGCCTCCAATCGGATACGCAGTATTTT.

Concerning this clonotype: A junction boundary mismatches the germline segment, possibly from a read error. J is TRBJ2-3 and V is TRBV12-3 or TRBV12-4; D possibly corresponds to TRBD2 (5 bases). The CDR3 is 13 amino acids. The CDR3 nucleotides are TGTGCCAGCAGTTTAGCGGAGGCAGATATGCAGTATTTT. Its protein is CASSLAEADMQYF.